Each of the 24 T cell receptor beta chains below was sequenced from the same sample in a study of cytomegalovirus exposure and HLA in healthy donors. In the PCR, 60 Vbeta and 13 Jbeta primers were used. Assay used: immunoSEQ multiplex PCR; TCRdb lists only in-frame clones, some missing. In the table there are under 200,000 clones, around three quarters of which are singletons. Sequenced sample: PBMCs. Receptors were obtained from a man younger than 45 in good health and CMV-seropositive.

This clone was counted a single time. The chain recombines TRBV12-5 with TRBJ2-2; 8 nucleotides match TRBD1. Looked up from germline, CDR1 is LGHNT and CDR2 is FRNRAP. This CDR3 has 16 residues. V lost 2 bases, J lost 5 bases, and 7 bases stayed unmatched. Here the CDR3 DNA reads TGTGCTAGTGGTTTGATCCTGACAGGGGCGACCGGGGAGCTGTTTTTT. Translating gives CASGLILTGATGELFF.

This chain connects TRBV11-3 to TRBJ2-1, with D possibly TRBD1 on 7 matching bases. The germline gives CDR1 SGHNT, CDR2 YENEEA. Trimming stripped 2 bases from V and 8 bases from J, with 10 bases between. This CDR3 has 13 amino acids. CDR3 sequence (DNA): TGTGCCAGCAGCTTACAGGGGGAGGATGAGCAGTTCTTC. Residues: CASSLQGEDEQFF. Full variable domain (rest looked up from reference TRBV11-3 and TRBJ2-1): EAGVVQSPRYKIIEKKQPVAFWCNPISGHNTLYWYLQNLGQGPELLIRYENEEAVDDSQLPKDRFSAERLKGVDSTLKIQPAELGDSAVYLCASSLQGEDEQFFGPGTRLTVL.

V and J are TRBV19 and TRBJ2-7; D may be TRBD1 (6 bases). In germline, CDR1 is LNHDA, CDR2 SQIVND (reference sequence). The V and J ends lost 4 bases and 1 base respectively, with 8 bases between them. CDR3 size: 13 residues. CDR3 residues: CASSKGVSYEQYF. The CDR3, as DNA: TGTGCCAGTAGTAAGGGGGTTTCCTACGAGCAGTACTTC.

The gene calls are TRBV30 and TRBJ2-7; D possibly corresponds to TRBD2 (5 bases). This CDR3 has 15 residues. The germline V gene has CDR1 GTSNPN and CDR2 SVGIG (reference sequence). V was cut by 2 bases and J by 0 bases, with 14 bases left in between. CDR3 nucleotides: TGTGCCTGGAGTCCCGGACTTACTCGCTCCTACGAGCAGTACTTC. It specifies CAWSPGLTRSYEQYF.

The gene calls are TRBV29-1 and TRBJ2-7, with D perhaps TRBD2 (5 bases). V lost 1 base to trimming and J lost 4 bases, with 11 bases between them. Germline loops: CDR1 SQVTM, CDR2 ANQGSEA. The CDR3 sequence is 13 residues long. The CDR3 reads CSVEGGLGYEQYF. CDR3 nucleotide sequence: TGCAGCGTTGAAGGCGGGTTGGGGTACGAGCAGTACTTC.

This clone has a handful of counts. The chain links TRBV7-3 to TRBJ2-5; 7 positions agree with TRBD2. CDR1 is SGHTA and CDR2 is FQGTGA in the germline V gene. The junction had 7 bases not matched to a gene; V was cut back by 4 bases and J by 2 bases. There are 15 residues in the CDR3. In nucleotides, the CDR3 is TGTGCCAGCAGCTCTCTTCCGGGGGGACAAGAGACCCAGTACTTC. Translating it yields CASSSLPGGQETQYF.

The chain is built from TRBV6-1 and TRBJ2-7; 14 bases are a match to TRBD2. The CDR3 has 14 residues. Trimming at V came to 4 bases and at J to 4 bases, leaving 0 bases not matched to a gene. CDR1 and CDR2 from the germline V gene are MNHNS and SASEGT. The CDR3: CASSGTSGGYEQYF. The CDR3 nucleotides read TGTGCCAGCAGTGGGACTAGCGGGGGGTACGAGCAGTACTTC.

With regard to this clone: Other nucleotide sequences from this sample produce the same CDR3. The chain has TRBV15 and TRBJ2-5; 12 positions match TRBD2. Germline V lookup: CDR1 LNHNV, CDR2 YYDKDF (reference sequence). The CDR3 length is 16 residues. With 4 bases clipped from V and 5 bases from J, the junction kept 8 bases outside the gene matches. The CDR3 coding sequence is TGTGCCACCAGCAAACCTAGCGGGGGGGCCGGGGAGACCCAGTACTTC. It is translated as CATSKPSGGAGETQYF.

In its sample, this clone was seen a few times. The V and J genes are TRBV5-5 and TRBJ1-2; 7 bases align to TRBD1. CDR1 SGHKS and CDR2 YYEKEE come from the germline V gene (reference sequence). The CDR3 loop spans 14 amino acids. V lost 4 bases, J lost 0 bases, and 3 bases stayed unmatched. This CDR3 reads CASSAGTANYGYTF. The DNA of the CDR3 is TGTGCCAGCAGCGCTGGGACAGCTAACTATGGCTACACCTTC.

The CDR3 DNA sequence: TGTGCCAGCAGCCCCAGTCAGGGGAGCTCCTACAATGAGCAGTTCTTC. Residues: CASSPSQGSSYNEQFF. V and J are TRBV7-9 and TRBJ2-1; TRBD1 might be the D (6 bases). V gave up 5 bases and J gave up 0 bases, with 14 bases separating them. The length of the CDR3 is 16 residues. Germline assignment: CDR1 SEHNR and CDR2 FQNEAQ (reference sequence).

This clone appeared a single time. The rearrangement joins TRBV6-5 to TRBJ2-1; D is unclear. Germline loops: CDR1 MNHEY, CDR2 SVGAGI. The CDR3 has 16 amino acids. V lost 0 bases, J lost 2 bases, and 11 bases lay in between. The CDR3 loop reads CASSYSLETTYNEQFF. Written as DNA, the CDR3 is TGTGCCAGCAGTTACTCGCTGGAAACTACCTACAATGAGCAGTTCTTC.

The chain combines TRBV6-5 with TRBJ1-2; D is perhaps TRBD1 (5 bases). CDR1 is MNHEY and CDR2 is SVGAGI in the germline V gene. The V and J ends lost 6 bases and 6 bases respectively, with 20 bases between them. The CDR3 extends over 15 amino acids. This CDR3 reads CASRRPGGGGHGYTF. The CDR3, as DNA: TGTGCCAGCAGGCGACCCGGGGGAGGCGGGCATGGCTACACCTTC.

The V gene is TRBV18, the J gene TRBJ2-1, with D possibly TRBD2 on 6 matching bases. The length of the CDR3 is 17 residues. V lost 6 bases and J lost 2, with 20 bases in between. Germline-derived CDR1 and CDR2 are KGHSH and LQKENI. The CDR3 protein is CASSLKGPERAYNEQFF. The CDR3 nucleotides read TGTGCCAGCTCCCTAAAGGGGCCGGAGCGGGCCTACAATGAGCAGTTCTTC. The variable domain in full, completed from reference TRBV18 and TRBJ2-1, reads NAGVMQNPRHLVRRRGQEARLRCSPMKGHSHVYWYRQLPEEGLKFMVYLQKENIIDESGMPKERFSAEFPKEGPSILRIQQVVRGDSAAYFCASSLKGPERAYNEQFFGPGTRLTVL.

The chain recombines TRBV27 with TRBJ1-6; the match to TRBD1 covers 7 bases. Germline loops: CDR1 MNHEY, CDR2 SMNVEV (reference sequence). This CDR3 comprises 13 residues. J gave up 11 bases and V 2 bases, and 3 bases lay outside the gene matches. CDR3 in DNA: TGTGCCAGCAGTTTAGTTCAGGGGGCACCCCTCCACTTT. It is translated as CASSLVQGAPLHF.

The rearrangement joins TRBV7-6 to TRBJ1-5; TRBD1 matches 7 bases. In germline, CDR1 is SGHVS, CDR2 FNYEAQ. With V trimmed by 0 bases and J by 0 bases, 2 bases remained unmatched. This CDR3 comprises 16 residues. CDR3 sequence: CASSLAGTVSNQPQHF. The DNA of the CDR3 is TGTGCCAGCAGCTTAGCTGGGACAGTTAGCAATCAGCCCCAGCATTTT.

Here the CDR3 reads CASTARGGRTQYF. CDR3 DNA: TGTGCCAGCACAGCGCGGGGGGGCAGGACCCAGTACTTC. The chain links TRBV6-5 to TRBJ2-5; 9 nucleotides line up with TRBD2. The CDR3 runs 13 residues. Germline V gene sequence: CDR1 MNHEY, CDR2 SVGAGI. With V trimmed by 7 bases and J by 7 bases, 7 bases remained unmatched.

The J gene is TRBJ1-1, the V gene TRBV4-3; D may be TRBD1 (5 bases). This CDR3 region has 15 residues. Germline V gives CDR1 LGHNA, CDR2 YSLEER. The ends were cut back, 0 bases at V and 1 base at J, with 9 bases in the middle. The CDR3: CASSQEGRENTEAFF. The CDR3 DNA reads TGCGCCAGCAGCCAAGAAGGCAGGGAGAACACTGAAGCTTTCTTT.

This clone was seen more than once but under ten times. The chain carries TRBV2 and TRBJ2-7, with 11 bases fitting TRBD1. V lost 1 base to trimming and J lost 6 bases; unmatched junction nucleotides: 2. Germline V CDR1 and CDR2: SNHLY, FYNNEI. The CDR3 is 14 residues long. In DNA form, the CDR3 reads TGTGCCAGCAGTGAAGGGACAGGGGGCAGCGAGCAGTACTTC. Translation gives CASSEGTGGSEQYF.

This clone was seen a single time. This rearrangement joins TRBV5-6 to TRBJ2-2; D is possibly TRBD1 (6 bases). Trimming left V 0 bases short and J 5 bases short, with 11 bases between. Germline V gene sequence: CDR1 SGHDT, CDR2 YYEEEE. This CDR3 has 15 amino acids. CDR3 protein: CASSLAPGETGELFF. DNA of the CDR3: TGTGCCAGCAGCTTGGCCCCAGGGGAGACCGGGGAGCTGTTTTTT.

This sequence joins TRBV6-5 and TRBJ2-7; 11 bases are shared with TRBD1. Germline V gene sequence: CDR1 MNHEY, CDR2 SVGAGI. This CDR3 has 13 residues. V trimming: 10 bases; J trimming: 5 bases; junction bases outside the gene matches: 7. The CDR3 protein is CATVDRGRNEQYF. CDR3 sequence (DNA): TGTGCCACCGTGGACAGGGGGCGAAACGAGCAGTACTTC.

The chain carries TRBV7-9 and TRBJ2-7, with a weak D call TRBD1 (6 bases). Germline V gene sequence: CDR1 SEHNR, CDR2 FQNEAQ (reference sequence). Trimming left V 4 bases short and J 6 bases short, with 19 bases between. This CDR3 is 15 amino acids long. The CDR3 region is CASSSPRTGLFEQYF. CDR3 DNA sequence: TGTGCCAGCAGCTCCCCCCGAACAGGGCTTTTCGAGCAGTACTTC.

The table lists this clone with a count of one. The chain is built from TRBV7-9 and TRBJ2-1; 10 nucleotides agree with TRBD1. The CDR3 totals 15 residues. V gave up 5 bases and J gave up 3 bases; unmatched junction bases: 4. Germline V gene lookup returns CDR1 SEHNR and CDR2 FQNEAQ (reference sequence). DNA for the CDR3: TGTGCCAGCAGCCCAGGGACAGGGGACTACAATGAGCAGTTCTTC. Translating it yields CASSPGTGDYNEQFF.

This sequence joins TRBV5-6 and TRBJ2-7; 7 bases match TRBD2. V lost 0 bases to trimming and J lost 3 bases; unmatched junction nucleotides: 0. CDR1 and CDR2 from the germline V gene are SGHDT and YYEEEE. The CDR3 covers 13 residues. The CDR3 protein is CASSLGEGYEQYF. The CDR3 nucleotides are TGTGCCAGCAGCTTGGGGGAGGGCTACGAGCAGTACTTC.

The chain employs TRBV7-9 and TRBJ2-7, with TRBD2 identical over 12 bases. The CDR3 spans 15 residues. Germline CDR1 is SEHNR and CDR2 is FQNEAQ (reference sequence). The V gene end was trimmed by 3 bases and the J gene end by 2 bases; junction bases not matched to a gene: 2. The CDR3 spells CASSFGLAGTYEQYF. The CDR3 region has the DNA TGTGCCAGCAGCTTCGGACTAGCGGGGACCTACGAGCAGTACTTC.